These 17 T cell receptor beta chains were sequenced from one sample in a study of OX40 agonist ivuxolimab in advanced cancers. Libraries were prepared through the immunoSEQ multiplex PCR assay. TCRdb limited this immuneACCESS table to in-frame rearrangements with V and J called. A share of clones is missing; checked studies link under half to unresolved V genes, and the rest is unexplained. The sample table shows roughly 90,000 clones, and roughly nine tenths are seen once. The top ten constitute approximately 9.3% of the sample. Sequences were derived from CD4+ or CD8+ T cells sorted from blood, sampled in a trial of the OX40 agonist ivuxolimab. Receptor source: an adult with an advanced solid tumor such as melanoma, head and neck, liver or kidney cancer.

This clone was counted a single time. The CDR3 bases are TGTGCCAGCACCCTGGACAGATTCTATGGCTACACCTTC. Residues: CASTLDRFYGYTF. This chain links TRBV5-4 with TRBJ1-2; D perhaps matches TRBD1 (6 bases). The CDR3 is 13 residues long. The V end lost 6 bases, the J end lost 4 bases, and 13 bases lay between the germline ends. Germline loops: CDR1 SGHNT, CDR2 YYREEE (reference sequence). The entire variable domain, with the rest obtained from reference TRBV5-4 and TRBJ1-2, is as follows: ETGVTQSPTHLIKTRGQQVTLRCSSQSGHNTVSWYQQALGQGPQFIFQYYREEENGRGNFPPRFSGLQFPNYSSELNVNALELDDSALYLCASTLDRFYGYTFGSGTRLTVV.

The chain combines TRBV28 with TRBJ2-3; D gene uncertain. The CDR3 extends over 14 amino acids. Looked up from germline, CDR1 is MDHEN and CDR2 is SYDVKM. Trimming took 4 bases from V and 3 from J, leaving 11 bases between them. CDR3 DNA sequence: TGTGCCAGCAGTTCCTTAATGGGGACAGATACGCAGTATTTT. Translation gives CASSSLMGTDTQYF.

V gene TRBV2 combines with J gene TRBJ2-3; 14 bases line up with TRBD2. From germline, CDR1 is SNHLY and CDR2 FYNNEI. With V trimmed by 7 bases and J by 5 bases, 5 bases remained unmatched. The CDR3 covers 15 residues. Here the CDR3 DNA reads TGTGCCAGCAATGGACTAGCGGGAGGCGGAGATACGCAGTATTTT. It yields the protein CASNGLAGGGDTQYF.

The CDR3 bases are TGTGCCAGCACTCTGATCGGACAGGGCAATGAGCAGTTCTTC. Amino acid sequence: CASTLIGQGNEQFF. This chain joins TRBV5-5 and TRBJ2-1; the match to TRBD1 covers 8 bases. The CDR3 runs 14 residues. V was clipped by 6 bases and J by 6 bases; unmatched bases: 8. The germline V gene encodes CDR1 SGHKS and CDR2 YYEKEE (reference sequence).

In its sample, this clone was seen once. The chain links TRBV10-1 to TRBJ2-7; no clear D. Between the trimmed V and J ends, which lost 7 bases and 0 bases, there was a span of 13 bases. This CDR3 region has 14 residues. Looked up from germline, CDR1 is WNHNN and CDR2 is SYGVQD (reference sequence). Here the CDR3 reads CASTNSVPSYEQYF. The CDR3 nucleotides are TGCGCCAGCACCAATAGTGTTCCCTCCTACGAGCAGTACTTC.

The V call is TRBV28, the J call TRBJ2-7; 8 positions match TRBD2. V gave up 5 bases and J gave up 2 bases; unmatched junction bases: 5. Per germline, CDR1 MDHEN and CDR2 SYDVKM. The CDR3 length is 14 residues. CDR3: CASSLAGWTYEQYF. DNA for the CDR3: TGTGCCAGCAGTCTAGCGGGCTGGACCTACGAGCAGTACTTC.

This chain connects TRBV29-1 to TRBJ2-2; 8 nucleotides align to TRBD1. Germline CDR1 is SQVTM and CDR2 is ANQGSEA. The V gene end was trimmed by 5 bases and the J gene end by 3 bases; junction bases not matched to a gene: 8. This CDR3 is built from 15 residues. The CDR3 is CSVPQGAQDTGELFF. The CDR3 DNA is TGCAGCGTTCCCCAGGGGGCGCAGGACACCGGGGAGCTGTTTTTT.

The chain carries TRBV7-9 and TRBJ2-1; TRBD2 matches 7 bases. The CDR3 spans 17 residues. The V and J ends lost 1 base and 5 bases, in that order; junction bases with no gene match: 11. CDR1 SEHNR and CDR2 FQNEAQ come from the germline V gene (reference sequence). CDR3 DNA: TGTGCCAGCAGCTTAGAAAGGGCTAGCGGAATAAACAATGAGCAGTTCTTC. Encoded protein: CASSLERASGINNEQFF.

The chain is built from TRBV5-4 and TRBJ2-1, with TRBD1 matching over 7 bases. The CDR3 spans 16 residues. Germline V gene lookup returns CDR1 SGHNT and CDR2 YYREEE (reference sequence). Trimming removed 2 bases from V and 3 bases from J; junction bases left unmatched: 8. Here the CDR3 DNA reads TGTGCCAGCAGCTTTGATCTCACAGGGGACTACAATGAGCAGTTCTTC. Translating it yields CASSFDLTGDYNEQFF.

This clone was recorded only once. CDR3 in DNA: TGCGCCAGCAGCTCCGGGACAGGGGGGACTTCTGGAAACACCATATATTTT. As protein: CASSSGTGGTSGNTIYF. The rearrangement links TRBV5-1 to TRBJ1-3; 11 bases are a match to TRBD1. V trimming: 3 bases; J trimming: 1 base; junction bases outside the gene matches: 6. CDR3 size: 17 residues. CDR1 and CDR2 (germline): SGHRS, YFSETQ.

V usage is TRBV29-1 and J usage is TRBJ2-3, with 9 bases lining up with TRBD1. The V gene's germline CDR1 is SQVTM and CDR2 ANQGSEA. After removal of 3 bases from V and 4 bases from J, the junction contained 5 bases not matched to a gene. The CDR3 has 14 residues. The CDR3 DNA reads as TGCAGCGTTGAGCGCGGGACAGGGTCAGATACGCAGTATTTT. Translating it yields CSVERGTGSDTQYF.

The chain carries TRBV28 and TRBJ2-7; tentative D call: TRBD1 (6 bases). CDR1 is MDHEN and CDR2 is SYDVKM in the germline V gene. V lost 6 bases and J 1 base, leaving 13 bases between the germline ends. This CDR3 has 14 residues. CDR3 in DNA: TGTGCCAGCAGGAGGACAGACGATTCCTACGAGCAGTACTTC. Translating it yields CASRRTDDSYEQYF.

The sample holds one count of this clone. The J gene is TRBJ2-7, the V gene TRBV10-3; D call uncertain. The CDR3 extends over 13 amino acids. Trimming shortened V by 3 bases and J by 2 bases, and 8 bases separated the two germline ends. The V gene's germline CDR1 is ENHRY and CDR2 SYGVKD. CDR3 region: CAISDGKPYEQYF. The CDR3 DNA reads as TGTGCCATCAGTGATGGCAAGCCCTACGAGCAGTACTTC.

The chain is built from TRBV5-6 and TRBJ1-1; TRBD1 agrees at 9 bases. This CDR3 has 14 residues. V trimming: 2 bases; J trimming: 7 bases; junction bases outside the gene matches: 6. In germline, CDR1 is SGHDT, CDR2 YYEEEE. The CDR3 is CASSLAQGANEAFF. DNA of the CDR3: TGTGCCAGCAGCTTAGCACAGGGGGCGAATGAAGCTTTCTTT.

The CDR3, as DNA: TGTGCCTGGAGTGTACTTTGGGGCTATGGCTACACCTTC. Its translation is CAWSVLWGYGYTF. This chain links TRBV30 with TRBJ1-2; no clear D. The V gene's germline CDR1 is GTSNPN and CDR2 SVGIG (reference sequence). The CDR3 runs 13 residues. V lost 0 bases, J lost 4 bases, and 9 bases lay in between.

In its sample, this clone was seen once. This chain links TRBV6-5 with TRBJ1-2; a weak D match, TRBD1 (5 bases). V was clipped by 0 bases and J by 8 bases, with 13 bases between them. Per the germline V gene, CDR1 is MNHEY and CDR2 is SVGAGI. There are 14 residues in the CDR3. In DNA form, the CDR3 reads TGTGCCAGCAGTTACTCCCAGGGACGTTACGGCTACACCTTC. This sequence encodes CASSYSQGRYGYTF.

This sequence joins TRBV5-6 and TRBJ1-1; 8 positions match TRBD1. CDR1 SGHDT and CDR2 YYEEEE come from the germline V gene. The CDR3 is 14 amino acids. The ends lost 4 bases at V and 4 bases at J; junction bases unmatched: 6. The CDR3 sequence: CASSSRGPVTEAFF. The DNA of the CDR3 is TGTGCCAGCAGCAGCAGGGGGCCGGTCACTGAAGCTTTCTTT.